This TCR beta chain was retrieved from a study of blood T cell repertoires in COVID-19. Study-level information: The United States, Italy and Spain were the sources of the acute and convalescent COVID-19 samples.

Grouping used clinical history reported by participants in a survey and questionnaire. This clone appeared once. Data came from immunoSEQ multiplex PCR; TCRdb stores just in-frame clones and leaves some out. Among about 220,000 clones listed, approximately 82% were seen once. V was clipped by 8 bases and J by 4 bases, with 14 bases between them. The germline gives CDR1 MRHNA, CDR2 SNTAGT. This CDR3 spans 14 amino acids. The rearrangement joins TRBV6-4 to TRBJ2-2; perhaps TRBD1 as D (5 bases). Sequencing was performed on PBMCs or T cells enriched from blood (not recorded which). This TCR came from a man aged 35 to 55 who had recovered from COVID-19. The CDR3 sequence: CASRRQGTTGELFF. The CDR3 DNA reads TGTGCCAGCCGTCGGCAGGGTACCACCGGGGAGCTGTTTTTT.